One sample yielded the 17 T cell receptor beta chains listed below, sequenced in a study of blood T cells in healthy people across ages. Primed by a sample-barcoded 5' primer and a J-beta primer mix, a second PCR proceeded for roughly 7 to 12 cycles. TCRdb processed the 5' RACE reads anew with MiXCR; each CDR3 protein has one entry. The sample includes roughly 800,000 distinct CDR3 sequences, over 45% of them seen just once. The sequenced material came from blood. The receptors derive from a man aged 30 to 39 in good health.

The rearrangement links TRBV9 to TRBJ2-5; 7 bases map to TRBD2. Trimming at V came to 3 bases and at J to 1 base, leaving 3 bases not matched to a gene. From germline, CDR1 is SGDLS and CDR2 YYNGEE. The CDR3 contains 14 residues. The CDR3 DNA reads TGTGCCAGCAGCGCGGGACTAAGCCAAGAGACCCAGTACTTC. Its translation: CASSAGLSQETQYF.

The table lists this clonotype with a few counts. V usage is TRBV10-3 and J usage is TRBJ1-2, with TRBD1 matching 9 bases. V gave up 8 bases and J gave up 8 bases; unmatched junction bases: 15. Germline CDR1 ENHRY, CDR2 SYGVKD. CDR3 length equals 15 residues. The DNA of the CDR3 is TGTGCCATCGGAGCTAAGGACAGGGGAGGTTACGGCTACACCTTC. Amino acids: CAIGAKDRGGYGYTF.

This clonotype was counted only a few times. The gene calls are TRBV7-2 and TRBJ2-3; D not resolved. Germline V CDR1 and CDR2: SGHTA, FQGNSA. The CDR3 is made up of 17 amino acids. The germline V and J ends were trimmed by 2 bases and 0 bases, with 15 bases remaining between them. CDR3 DNA sequence: TGTGCCAGCAGCTTAAAGTCTTGGAGAGCTAGCACAGATACGCAGTATTTT. It specifies CASSLKSWRASTDTQYF.

Comments on this clonotype: A much larger clone lies one base from this, so it may be a read error. The chain links TRBV20-1 to TRBJ2-7; 7 bases are a match to TRBD2. The J call may be incorrect, as the DNA end agrees better with TRBJ2-5. CDR1 is DFQATT, CDR2 SNEGSKA, per germline (reference sequence). The CDR3 contains 14 residues. The CDR3 reads CSASAGDLKETQYF. CDR3 in DNA: TGCAGTGCTAGTGCGGGGGACCTAAAAGAGACCCAGTACTTC.

The chain has TRBV5-1 and TRBJ2-7; D gene unclear. The V end lost 4 bases, the J end lost 7 bases, and 18 bases lay between the germline ends. The CDR3 length is 14 residues. CDR1 and CDR2 from the germline V gene are SGHRS and YFSETQ. This chain's CDR3 is CASSHSEVQNEQYF. The CDR3 nucleotides are TGCGCCAGCAGCCATTCAGAGGTTCAGAATGAGCAGTACTTC.

The CDR3 reads CASKDRADGYTF. The CDR3, as DNA: TGTGCCAGCAAGGACAGGGCGGATGGCTACACCTTC. The V gene is TRBV12-3 or TRBV12-4, the J gene TRBJ1-2, with TRBD1 identical over 8 bases. Unmatched junction bases numbered 4, after V lost 7 bases and J lost 6 bases. The CDR3 has 12 residues.

The chain employs TRBV2 and TRBJ2-1; 12 bases are a match to TRBD2. CDR1 is SNHLY and CDR2 is FYNNEI in the germline V gene. The CDR3 runs 17 residues. The J segment lost 9 bases and the V segment lost 3 bases, leaving 12 bases of the junction unmatched. The CDR3 DNA reads as TGTGCCAGCAGTGAGAATCGGGCTAGCGGGAGGGCCAGTGAGCAGTTCTTC. It yields the protein CASSENRASGRASEQFF.

This clonotype was seen a few times. The chain couples TRBV25-1 to TRBJ2-4, with 7 nucleotides matching TRBD1. This CDR3 is built from 17 residues. Losses at the gene ends were 4 bases for V and 13 bases for J; bases not matched to a gene: 22. CDR1 is MGHDK and CDR2 is SYGVNS in the germline V gene. CDR3 nucleotide sequence: TGTGCCAGCAGTGCTCTCGCCGGACAGGCGGGCTTACATGAGCAGTACTTC. Translating it yields CASSALAGQAGLHEQYF.

The V and J genes are TRBV6-5 and TRBJ2-1; 10 bases align to TRBD2. Germline V CDR1 and CDR2: MNHEY, SVGAGI. The CDR3 length is 11 residues. Losses at the gene ends were 11 bases for V and 12 bases for J; bases not matched to a gene: 7. CDR3 loop: CASSGSSSQFF. The DNA for the CDR3 is TGTGCCTCTAGCGGGAGTAGTTCGCAGTTCTTC.

The V call is TRBV15, the J call TRBJ2-7; 7 nucleotides align to TRBD2. The CDR3 contains 15 residues. Germline loops: CDR1 LNHNV, CDR2 YYDKDF (reference sequence). V was clipped by 5 bases and J by 3 bases; unmatched bases: 10. CDR3 sequence reads: CATSRTRGMVYEQYF. The CDR3 DNA is TGTGCCACCAGCCGGACTAGGGGAATGGTCTACGAGCAGTACTTC.

This clonotype was seen a few times. CDR3 region: CASSSREVKTDTQYF. DNA of the CDR3: TGTGCCAGCAGCTCACGAGAAGTTAAGACAGATACGCAGTATTTT. This chain connects TRBV7-2 to TRBJ2-3; D gene ambiguous. CDR3 length: 15 residues. V lost 4 bases and J 3 bases, leaving 14 bases between the germline ends. Germline V gene lookup returns CDR1 SGHTA and CDR2 FQGNSA.

The chain carries TRBV11-3 and TRBJ2-1, with D possibly TRBD2 on 6 matching bases. V lost 5 bases, J lost 1 base, and 18 bases lay in between. Germline values: CDR1 SGHNT, CDR2 YENEEA. The CDR3 is made up of 17 amino acids. The CDR3 here is CASSLKSGLTSYNEQFF. The CDR3, as DNA: TGTGCCAGCAGCCTAAAATCGGGACTCACTTCCTACAATGAGCAGTTCTTC.

This chain uses TRBV12-3 or TRBV12-4 with TRBJ2-5; 8 positions match TRBD2. V was clipped by 0 bases and J by 11 bases; unmatched bases: 14. The CDR3 is 16 amino acids. The CDR3 DNA reads as TGTGCCAGCAGTTTAGCGTCTAGCGGGCCTCGGGAGGCGCAGTACTTC. This translates into CASSLASSGPREAQYF.

The chain uses TRBV9 and TRBJ2-1; 8 bases map to TRBD2. This CDR3 spans 16 amino acids. Trimming cost V 4 bases and J 5 bases; bases outside gene matches: 11. Germline V gene data show CDR1 as SGDLS and CDR2 as YYNGEE. For the CDR3, the DNA is TGTGCCAGCAGCCCGAGACCGCCAGCGGGGGACAATGAGCAGTTCTTC. Its protein is CASSPRPPAGDNEQFF. Together with reference TRBV9 and TRBJ2-1, the CDR3 gives the full variable domain: DSGVTQTPKHLITATGQRVTLRCSPRSGDLSVYWYQQSLDQGLQFLIQYYNGEERAKGNILERFSAQQFPDLHSELNLSSLELGDSALYFCASSPRPPAGDNEQFFGPGTRLTVL.

The V gene is TRBV2, the J gene TRBJ2-5; the D gene is possibly TRBD1 (5 bases). This CDR3 contains 13 residues. Trimming shortened V by 9 bases and J by 3 bases, and 14 bases separated the two germline ends. CDR1 is SNHLY and CDR2 is FYNNEI in the germline V gene. The CDR3 DNA is TGTGCCAGTGGGGCCCTCGGCGAAGAGACCCAGTACTTC. It is translated as CASGALGEETQYF.

V and J are TRBV7-2 and TRBJ1-2; D gene uncertain. The CDR3 loop spans 14 amino acids. With 0 bases removed from V and 4 bases from J, the gap between germline ends came to 9 bases. Germline CDR1 is SGHTA and CDR2 is FQGNSA. DNA of the CDR3: TGTGCCAGCAGCTTAGCGCACGCTTCCTATGGCTACACCTTC. Amino acid sequence: CASSLAHASYGYTF. Combining the CDR3 with reference TRBV7-2 and TRBJ1-2 gives the whole variable domain GAGVSQSPSNKVTEKGKDVELRCDPISGHTALYWYRQSLGQGLEFLIYFQGNSAPDKSGLPSDRFSAERTGGSVSTLTIQRTQQEDSAVYLCASSLAHASYGYTFGSGTRLTVV.

This clonotype was counted a few times. This may arise from a read error, as a much more abundant clone is one base away. The chain carries TRBV5-5 and TRBJ2-1, with D perhaps matching TRBD1 (6 bases). The J call may be in error: the DNA end matches TRBJ2-7 better. The CDR3 contains 14 residues. Germline values: CDR1 SGHKS, CDR2 YYEKEE (reference sequence). The CDR3 protein is CASSLYGGSNEQYF. CDR3 nucleotides: TGTGCCAGCAGCTTGTATGGGGGCTCTAATGAGCAGTACTTC.